The TCR beta chain under discussion was sequenced for a study of early T cells in non-severe SARS-CoV-2 infection. This clonotype was observed at least ten times. Its antigen remains unidentified. V lost 1 base to trimming and J lost 10 bases; unmatched junction nucleotides: 8. CDR3 length: 16 amino acids. Per the germline V gene, CDR1 is MNHEY and CDR2 is SVGAGI. From the 5' RACE reads, TCRdb called clonotypes with MiXCR, one entry per CDR3 protein. The table has about 25,000 distinct CDR3 sequences, 4.5% to 7% seen once; the top ten hold roughly 2.5%. Study-level results: In VDJdb matching, anti-spike CD8 responses were favored while private and CD4 specificities went missing.

This chain uses TRBV6-5 with TRBJ2-1, with 12 bases identical to TRBD2. The clonotype comes from an adult who was a healthcare worker with PCR-confirmed SARS-CoV-2 infection or an uninfected control (not recorded which). The sequencing input was whole blood. As DNA, the CDR3 is TGTGCCAGCAGTTACTGGGCTAGCGGGGGGGTATGGGAGCAGTTCTTC. Translating gives CASSYWASGGVWEQFF.